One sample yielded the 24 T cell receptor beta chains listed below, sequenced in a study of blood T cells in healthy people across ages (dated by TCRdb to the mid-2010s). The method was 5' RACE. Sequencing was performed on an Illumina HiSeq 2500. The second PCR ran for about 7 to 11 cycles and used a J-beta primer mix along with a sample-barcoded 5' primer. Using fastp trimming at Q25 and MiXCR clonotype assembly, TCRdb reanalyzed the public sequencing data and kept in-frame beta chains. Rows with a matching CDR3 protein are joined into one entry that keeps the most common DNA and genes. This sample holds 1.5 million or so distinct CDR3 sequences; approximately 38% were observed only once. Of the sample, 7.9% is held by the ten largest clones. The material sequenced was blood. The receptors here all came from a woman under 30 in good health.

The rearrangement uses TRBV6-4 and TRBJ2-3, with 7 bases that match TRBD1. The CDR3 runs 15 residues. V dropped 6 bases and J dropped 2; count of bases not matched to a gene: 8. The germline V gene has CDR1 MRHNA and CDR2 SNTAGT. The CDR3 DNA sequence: TGTGCCAGCAGACTACGACAGGGCCACACAGATACGCAGTATTTT. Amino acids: CASRLRQGHTDTQYF.

CDR3 bases: TGCAGCGGGATGGACAGTAGCTATGGCTACACCTTC. It is translated as CSGMDSSYGYTF. This rearrangement joins TRBV29-1 to TRBJ1-2; possibly TRBD1 for D (6 bases). Germline V gene lookup returns CDR1 SQVTM and CDR2 ANQGSEA. V was shortened by 7 bases and J by 4 bases, with 13 bases between the two germline ends. This CDR3 contains 12 residues.

Written as DNA, the CDR3 is TGCAGTGCTAGAGACGCTGCCAGGGCGACTCCCTACGAGCAGTACTTC. Amino acids: CSARDAARATPYEQYF. V and J are TRBV20-1 and TRBJ2-7; D perhaps matches TRBD1 (5 bases). This CDR3 contains 16 residues. V was cut by 0 bases and J by 2 bases, with 17 bases left in between. CDR1 is DFQATT and CDR2 is SNEGSKA in the germline V gene (reference sequence).

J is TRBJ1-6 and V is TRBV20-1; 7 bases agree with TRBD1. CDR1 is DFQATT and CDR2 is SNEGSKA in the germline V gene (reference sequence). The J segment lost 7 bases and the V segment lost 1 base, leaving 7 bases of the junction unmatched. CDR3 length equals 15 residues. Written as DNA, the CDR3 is TGCAGTGCTAGAGCCAGGACAGGCGGAAATTCACCCCTCCACTTT. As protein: CSARARTGGNSPLHF.

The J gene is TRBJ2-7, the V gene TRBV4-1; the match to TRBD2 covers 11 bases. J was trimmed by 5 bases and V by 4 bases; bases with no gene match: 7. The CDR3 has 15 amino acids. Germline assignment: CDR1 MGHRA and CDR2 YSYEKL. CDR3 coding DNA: TGCGCCAGCAGCCCGGGGACTAGCGGTCAAAACGAGCAGTACTTC. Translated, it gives CASSPGTSGQNEQYF.

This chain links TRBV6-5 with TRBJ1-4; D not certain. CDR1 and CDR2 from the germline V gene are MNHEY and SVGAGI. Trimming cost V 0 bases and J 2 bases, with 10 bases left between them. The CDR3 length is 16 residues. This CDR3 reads CASSYSGSSTNEKLFF. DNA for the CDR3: TGTGCCAGCAGTTACTCGGGCAGTTCGACTAATGAAAAACTGTTTTTT.

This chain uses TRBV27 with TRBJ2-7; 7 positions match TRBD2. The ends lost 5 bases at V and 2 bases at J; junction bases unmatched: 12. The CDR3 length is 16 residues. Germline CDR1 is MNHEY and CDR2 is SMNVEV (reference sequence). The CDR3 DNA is TGTGCCAGCAGTCCCTTGGGGAGGGGACGTACCTACGAGCAGTACTTC. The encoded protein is CASSPLGRGRTYEQYF.

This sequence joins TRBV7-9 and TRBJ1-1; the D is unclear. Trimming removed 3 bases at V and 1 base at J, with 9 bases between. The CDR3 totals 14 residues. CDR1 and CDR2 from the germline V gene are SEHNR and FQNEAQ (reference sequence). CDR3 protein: CASSFWQRNTEAFF. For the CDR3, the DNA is TGTGCCAGCAGCTTCTGGCAGCGGAACACTGAAGCTTTCTTT.

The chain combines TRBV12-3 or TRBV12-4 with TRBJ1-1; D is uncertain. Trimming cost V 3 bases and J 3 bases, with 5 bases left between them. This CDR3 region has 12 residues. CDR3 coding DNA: TGTGCCAGCAGTTTGATGTACACTGAAGCTTTCTTT. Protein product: CASSLMYTEAFF.

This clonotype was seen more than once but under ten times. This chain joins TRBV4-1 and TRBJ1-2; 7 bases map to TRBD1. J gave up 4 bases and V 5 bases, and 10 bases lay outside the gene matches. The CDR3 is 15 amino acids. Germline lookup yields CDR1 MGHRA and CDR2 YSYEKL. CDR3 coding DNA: TGCGCCAGCAGCGACCCAGGGGGTTTGATCTATGGCTACACCTTC. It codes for CASSDPGGLIYGYTF.

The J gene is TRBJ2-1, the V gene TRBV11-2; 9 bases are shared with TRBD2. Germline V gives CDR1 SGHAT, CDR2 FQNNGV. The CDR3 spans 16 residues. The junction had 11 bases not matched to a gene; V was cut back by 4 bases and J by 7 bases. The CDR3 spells CASSSLVGLAQNEQFF. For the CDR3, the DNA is TGTGCCAGCAGCTCATTGGTGGGACTAGCTCAGAATGAGCAGTTCTTC.

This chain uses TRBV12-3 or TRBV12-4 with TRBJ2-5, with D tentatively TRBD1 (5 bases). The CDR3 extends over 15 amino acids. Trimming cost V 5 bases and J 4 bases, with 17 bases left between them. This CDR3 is CASSLQPTEIETQYF. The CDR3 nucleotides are TGTGCCAGCAGTCTTCAACCGACAGAAATAGAGACCCAGTACTTC.

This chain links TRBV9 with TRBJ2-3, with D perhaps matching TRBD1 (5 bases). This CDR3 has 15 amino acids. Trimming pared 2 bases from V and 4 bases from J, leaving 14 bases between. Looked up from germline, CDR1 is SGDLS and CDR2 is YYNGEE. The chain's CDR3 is CASSVSSGAPDTQYF. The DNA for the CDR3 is TGTGCCAGCAGCGTGAGTAGTGGGGCCCCAGATACGCAGTATTTT.

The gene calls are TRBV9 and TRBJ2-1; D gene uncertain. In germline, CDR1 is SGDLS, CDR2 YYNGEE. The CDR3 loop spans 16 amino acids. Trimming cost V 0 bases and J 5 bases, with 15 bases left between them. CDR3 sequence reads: CASSVAASPVNNEQFF. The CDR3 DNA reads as TGTGCCAGCAGCGTAGCGGCTAGTCCCGTCAACAATGAGCAGTTCTTC.

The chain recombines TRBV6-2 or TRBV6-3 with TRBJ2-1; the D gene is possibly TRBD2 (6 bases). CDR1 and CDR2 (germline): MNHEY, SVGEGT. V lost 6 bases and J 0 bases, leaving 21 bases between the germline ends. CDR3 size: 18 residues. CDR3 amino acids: CASRTPGTPNGSYNEQFF. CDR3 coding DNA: TGTGCCAGCAGAACCCCCGGGACTCCTAACGGCTCCTACAATGAGCAGTTCTTC.

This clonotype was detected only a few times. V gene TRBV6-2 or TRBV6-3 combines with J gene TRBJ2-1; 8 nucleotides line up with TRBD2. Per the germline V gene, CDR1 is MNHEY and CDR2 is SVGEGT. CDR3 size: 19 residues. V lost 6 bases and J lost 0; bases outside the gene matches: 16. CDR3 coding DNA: TGTGCCAGCAGCTATCTCCCGGGAAGCGGGGGTAGCTCCTACAATGAGCAGTTCTTC. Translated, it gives CASSYLPGSGGSSYNEQFF.

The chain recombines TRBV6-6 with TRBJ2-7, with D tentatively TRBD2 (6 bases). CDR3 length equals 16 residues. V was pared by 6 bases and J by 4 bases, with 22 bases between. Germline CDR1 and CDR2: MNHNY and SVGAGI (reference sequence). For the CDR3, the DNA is TGTGCCAGCAGCACCGCAAGTCGGGGAGGTGGGTACGAGCAGTACTTC. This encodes CASSTASRGGGYEQYF.

This CDR3 is CASSLDTAPDTQYF. CDR3 bases: TGCGCCAGCAGCCTAGACACGGCCCCAGATACGCAGTATTTT. The chain is built from TRBV5-1 and TRBJ2-3; D is uncertain. The CDR3 spans 14 residues. V was clipped by 4 bases and J by 4 bases, with 13 bases between them. CDR1 SGHRS and CDR2 YFSETQ come from the germline V gene.

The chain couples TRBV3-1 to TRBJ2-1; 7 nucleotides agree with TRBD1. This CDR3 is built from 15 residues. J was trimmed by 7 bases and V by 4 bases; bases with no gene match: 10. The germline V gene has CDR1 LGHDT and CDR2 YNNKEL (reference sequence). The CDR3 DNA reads TGTGCCAGCAGCCGACGAGGGGGCGACGAAAATGAGCAGTTCTTC. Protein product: CASSRRGGDENEQFF.

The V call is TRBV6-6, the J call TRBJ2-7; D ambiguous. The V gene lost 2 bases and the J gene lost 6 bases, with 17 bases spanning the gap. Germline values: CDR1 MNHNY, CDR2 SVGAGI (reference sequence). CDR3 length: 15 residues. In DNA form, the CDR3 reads TGTGCCAGCAGTTACACAAGGCCCCTGGTCCCCGAGCAGTACTTC. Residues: CASSYTRPLVPEQYF.

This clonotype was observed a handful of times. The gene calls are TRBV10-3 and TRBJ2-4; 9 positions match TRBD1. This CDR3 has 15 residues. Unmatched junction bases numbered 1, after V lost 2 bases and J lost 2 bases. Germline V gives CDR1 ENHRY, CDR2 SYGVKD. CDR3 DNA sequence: TGTGCCATCAGTGAGGGACAGGGGTCCAAAAACATTCAGTACTTC. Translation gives CAISEGQGSKNIQYF.

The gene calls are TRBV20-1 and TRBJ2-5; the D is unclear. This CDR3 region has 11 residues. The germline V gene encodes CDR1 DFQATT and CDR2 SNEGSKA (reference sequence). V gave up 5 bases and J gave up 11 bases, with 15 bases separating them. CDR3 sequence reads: CSALAFEKQYF. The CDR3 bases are TGCAGTGCTTTGGCTTTCGAGAAGCAGTACTTC.

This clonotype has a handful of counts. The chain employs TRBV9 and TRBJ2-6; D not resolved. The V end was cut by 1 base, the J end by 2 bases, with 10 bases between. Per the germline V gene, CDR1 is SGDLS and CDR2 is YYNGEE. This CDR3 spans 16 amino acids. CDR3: CASSVPVLTGANVLTF. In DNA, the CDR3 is TGTGCCAGCAGCGTACCGGTCCTCACTGGGGCCAACGTCCTGACTTTC.

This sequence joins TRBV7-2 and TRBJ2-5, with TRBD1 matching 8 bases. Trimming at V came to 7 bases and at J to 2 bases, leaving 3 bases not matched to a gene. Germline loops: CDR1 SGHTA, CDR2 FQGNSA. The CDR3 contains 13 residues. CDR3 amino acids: CASKRDRQETQYF. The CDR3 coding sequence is TGTGCCAGCAAAAGGGACAGGCAAGAGACCCAGTACTTC.